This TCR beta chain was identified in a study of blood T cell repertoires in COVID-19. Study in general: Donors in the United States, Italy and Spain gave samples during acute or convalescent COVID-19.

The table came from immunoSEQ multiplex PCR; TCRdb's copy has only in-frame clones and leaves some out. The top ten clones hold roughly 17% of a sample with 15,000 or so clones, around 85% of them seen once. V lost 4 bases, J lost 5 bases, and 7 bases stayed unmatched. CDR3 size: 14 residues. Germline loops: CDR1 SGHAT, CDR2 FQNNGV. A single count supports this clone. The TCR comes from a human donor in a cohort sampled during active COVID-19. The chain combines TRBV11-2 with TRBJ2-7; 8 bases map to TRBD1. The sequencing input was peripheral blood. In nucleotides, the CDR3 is TGTGCCAGCAGCTCGGACAGGGTCCGGCACGAGCAGTACTTC. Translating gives CASSSDRVRHEQYF.